The 17 T cell receptor beta chains below all came from one sample that was sequenced in a study of T cell repertoires in cytomegalovirus infection. The antigens these receptors bind are not known. TCRdb independently ran MiXCR on the reads; one entry per CDR3 protein. The data contain about 900,000 distinct CDR3 sequences, around 30% of them singletons. The sequences come from cultured CD8+ T cells from PBMCs, collected from culture after CMV antigen stimulation. The origin of the receptors is a human donor in good health (CMV status not recorded). Some clones in this sample may be carry-over from other donors' samples.

This clonotype came up a few times. The chain links TRBV2 to TRBJ2-7; the D gene is possibly TRBD1 (5 bases). From germline, CDR1 is SNHLY and CDR2 FYNNEI. The V end lost 10 bases, the J end lost 5 bases, and 9 bases lay between the germline ends. This CDR3 has 10 amino acids. The CDR3 DNA sequence: TGTGCCACAGGGAAAGACGAGCAGTACGTC. Encoded protein: CATGKDEQYV.

This CDR3 reads CASSYSTGGYEQYV. DNA of the CDR3: TGTGCCAGCAGTTACTCGACAGGGGGCTACGAGCAGTACGTC. The chain recombines TRBV6-6 with TRBJ2-7; 9 bases are shared with TRBD1. There are 14 residues in the CDR3. V lost 0 bases, J lost 3 bases, and 0 bases stayed unmatched. Germline assignment: CDR1 MNHNY and CDR2 SVGAGI (reference sequence).

The chain links TRBV27 to TRBJ1-5, with D possibly matching TRBD1 (5 bases). The CDR3 sequence is 16 residues long. V gave up 6 bases and J gave up 2 bases, with 17 bases separating them. CDR1 and CDR2 from the germline V gene are MNHEY and SMNVEV (reference sequence). Written as DNA, the CDR3 is TGTGCCAGCAGGATGCGGGGGGTCAACGGCAATCAGCCCCAGCATTTT. Translating gives CASRMRGVNGNQPQHF.

J is TRBJ1-3 and V is TRBV11-1; 8 bases align to TRBD1. Trimming at V came to 10 bases and at J to 0 bases, leaving 8 bases not matched to a gene. The germline CDR1 and CDR2 sequences are SGHAT and FQDESV (reference sequence). CDR3 size: 15 residues. CDR3 sequence reads: CATGQGSYSGNTIYF. CDR3 sequence (DNA): TGTGCCACCGGACAGGGTAGTTACTCTGGAAACACCATATATTTT.

J is TRBJ1-2 and V is TRBV14; D gene ambiguous. V lost 0 bases to trimming and J lost 8 bases, with 19 bases between them. This CDR3 spans 16 amino acids. CDR1 is SGHDN and CDR2 is FVKESK in the germline V gene. CDR3 in DNA: TGTGCCAGCAGCCAAGATCTATTCGCGGGTTTTATCGGCTACACCTTC. It codes for CASSQDLFAGFIGYTF.

The chain has TRBV27 and TRBJ1-1; the match to TRBD1 covers 11 bases. With V trimmed by 1 base and J by 4 bases, 5 bases remained unmatched. Germline CDR1 reads MNHEY; CDR2 reads SMNVEV (reference sequence). CDR3 length equals 16 residues. CDR3 in amino acids: CASSLWTGGAGTEAFF. CDR3 nucleotide sequence: TGTGCCAGCAGTTTATGGACAGGGGGCGCGGGCACTGAAGCTTTCTTT.

This rearrangement joins TRBV5-5 to TRBJ2-7, with 9 bases matching TRBD1. The V segment lost 5 bases and the J segment 5 bases; nucleotides outside the gene matches: 8. Germline CDR1 is SGHKS and CDR2 is YYEKEE (reference sequence). The CDR3 spans 14 residues. CDR3 protein: CASSLRDRAHEQYF. The CDR3 DNA is TGTGCCAGCAGTCTCCGGGACAGGGCCCACGAGCAGTACTTC.

J is TRBJ1-5 and V is TRBV6-1; no clear D. There are 13 residues in the CDR3. Trimming removed 6 bases from V and 4 bases from J, with 10 bases in between. CDR1 and CDR2 from the germline V gene are MNHNS and SASEGT. The CDR3 DNA is TGTGCCAGCAGGTCGGAGTCAAATCAGCCCCAGCATTTT. It yields the protein CASRSESNQPQHF.

This chain joins TRBV5-1 and TRBJ1-1; no clear D. There are 15 residues in the CDR3. V gave up 0 bases and J gave up 0 bases, with 9 bases separating them. Germline assignment: CDR1 SGHRS and CDR2 YFSETQ. This chain's CDR3 is CASSLGVILNTEAFF. The CDR3 DNA reads TGCGCCAGCAGCTTGGGAGTGATCCTGAACACTGAAGCTTTCTTT.

This clonotype was seen more than once but under ten times. At one boundary the junction diverges from the germline segment, which might be a read error. The chain employs TRBV7-7 and TRBJ2-1; D unresolved. Per germline, CDR1 SSHAT and CDR2 FNYEAQ (reference sequence). The CDR3 runs 15 residues. The CDR3 sequence: CASSYEVSSYNEQFF. The CDR3, as DNA: TGTGCTAGCAGCTACGAAGTAAGCTCCTACAATGAGCAGTTCTTC.

This sequence joins TRBV7-1 and TRBJ1-4; no clear D gene. TRBV7-1 carries the ORF label, with uncertain function. CDR3 size: 16 residues. Trimming shortened V by 3 bases and J by 0 bases, and 11 bases separated the two germline ends. The CDR3: CASSSGRPATNEKLFF. CDR3 DNA: TGTGCCAGCAGCTCTGGACGGCCTGCAACTAATGAAAAACTGTTTTTT.

This clonotype was picked up many times. The V and J genes are TRBV7-2 and TRBJ2-1, with D tentatively TRBD2 (5 bases). The germline V and J ends were trimmed by 5 bases and 8 bases, with 13 bases remaining between them. The CDR3 spans 13 residues. Per the germline V gene, CDR1 is SGHTA and CDR2 is FQGNSA. As DNA, the CDR3 is TGTGCCAGCAGCGCGGGCACGGTCCATGAGCAGTTCTTC. Protein product: CASSAGTVHEQFF.

There are a few counts of this clonotype. This chain connects TRBV11-2 to TRBJ2-7; possible D gene TRBD1, 6 bases. V was shortened by 5 bases and J by 4 bases, with 24 bases between the two germline ends. From germline, CDR1 is SGHAT and CDR2 FQNNGV. The CDR3 sequence is 17 residues long. CDR3 sequence reads: CASSPIFLGQSRYEQYF. In DNA form, the CDR3 reads TGTGCCAGCAGCCCAATCTTCCTAGGACAGTCGAGGTACGAGCAGTACTTC.

The chain joins TRBV5-1 to TRBJ2-7; a possible D gene is TRBD2 (6 bases). Germline lookup yields CDR1 SGHRS and CDR2 YFSETQ. V dropped 4 bases and J dropped 0 bases, with 11 bases sitting between them. The CDR3 is 14 amino acids. The CDR3 here is CASSGTSASYEQYF. For the CDR3, the DNA is TGCGCCAGCAGCGGGACTTCGGCCTCCTACGAGCAGTACTTC.

Here the CDR3 reads CAISDSRSRAGELFF. CDR3 DNA: TGTGCCATCAGTGACAGTAGGTCCCGTGCCGGGGAGCTGTTTTTT. The V and J genes are TRBV10-3 and TRBJ2-2; D is unresolved. From germline, CDR1 is ENHRY and CDR2 SYGVKD. V gave up 3 bases and J gave up 6 bases, with 14 bases separating them. The CDR3 contains 15 residues.

This clonotype was counted a few times. The J gene is TRBJ2-5, the V gene TRBV28, with 8 bases matching TRBD1. Trimming removed 6 bases from V and 2 bases from J; junction bases left unmatched: 11. Germline values: CDR1 MDHEN, CDR2 SYDVKM. The CDR3 sequence is 16 residues long. CDR3 sequence (DNA): TGTGCCAGCAGACCCCGACAGGGGTTAGGTCAAGAGACCCAGTACTTC. Its translation is CASRPRQGLGQETQYF.

There are a few counts of this clonotype. This chain joins TRBV7-9 and TRBJ1-6, with 10 bases lining up with TRBD1. This CDR3 comprises 19 residues. J gave up 9 bases and V 5 bases, and 19 bases lay outside the gene matches. Germline assignment: CDR1 SEHNR and CDR2 FQNEAQ (reference sequence). CDR3 residues: CASSPGTGVYGLGSSPLHF. Here the CDR3 DNA reads TGTGCCAGCAGCCCCGGGACAGGGGTTTATGGTCTAGGTAGTTCACCCCTCCACTTT.